This T cell receptor beta chain is drawn from a study of T-cell reconstitution after alpha-beta-depleted transplantation in children. Preparing the TCRbeta library involved the use of unique molecular identifiers. TCRdb reprocessed the PCR reads with MiXCR, giving one entry per CDR3 protein. Among some 550,000 distinct CDR3 sequences listed, more than 20% were seen once. CDR1 and CDR2 from the germline V gene are MNHNS and SASEGT. There are 14 residues in the CDR3. Deletions cut 1 base from V and 2 bases from J, with 9 bases between. Comments on this clonotype: What it recognizes is unknown.

Whole-study results and caveats: Approximately two months post-transplant, alpha-beta T cells reportedly originated from several hundred expanded graft clones. When one year had passed after transplant, most T-cell counts and diversity came from newly produced T cells. From surviving recipient T cells and thymic progenitors came the high day-60 TCRbeta diversity observed in some patients.

The sequence came from a boy under two years old who had a stem cell transplant for acute myeloid leukemia, so the T cells may come from the graft donor. The rearrangement links TRBV6-1 to TRBJ2-7; D is possibly TRBD1 or TRBD2 (6 bases each). The specimen comprised PBMCs, mostly from graft donor cells, sampled 360 days after TCRalphabeta/CD19-depleted stem cell transplant. The CDR3 nucleotides read TGTGCCAGCAGTGAAGTGGAGGGGGCCTACGAGCAGTACTTC. Its protein product is CASSEVEGAYEQYF.